This T cell receptor beta chain was profiled in a study of control samples from healthy donors and cancer patients. Produced via immunoSEQ multiplex PCR; TCRdb's table is partial and in-frame only. The profile shows approximately 170,000 clones, 91% of them singletons. Trimming removed 5 bases from V and 1 base from J, with 12 bases in between. CDR1 LNHDA and CDR2 SQIVND come from the germline V gene (reference sequence). The CDR3 has 15 residues. The genes are TRBV19 and TRBJ1-5; a weak D match, TRBD1 (5 bases). The clonotype comes from a woman aged 25 to 39 in good health. Sequencing was carried out using blood. DNA of the CDR3: TGTGCCAGTAGTCAGGGTACCTTCAGCAATCAGCCCCAGCATTTT. This codes for CASSQGTFSNQPQHF.